This passage covers 27 T cell receptor beta chains from one sample sequenced in a study of cytomegalovirus exposure and HLA in healthy donors. 60 Vbeta and 13 Jbeta primers were used in PCR. Libraries were prepared by immunoSEQ multiplex PCR; TCRdb keeps only in-frame clonotypes and omits some of them. Among around 140,000 clones listed, approximately 80% were seen once. The sample was PBMCs. Source of these receptors: an older woman in good health and CMV-seronegative.

The rearrangement uses TRBV5-1 and TRBJ1-6; 7 bases fit TRBD1. V lost 4 bases and J lost 6; bases outside the gene matches: 10. Germline V gene data show CDR1 as SGHRS and CDR2 as YFSETQ. CDR3 size: 16 residues. This CDR3 is CASSPSGQRVNSPLHF. CDR3 sequence (DNA): TGCGCCAGCAGCCCATCGGGACAGAGAGTTAATTCACCCCTCCACTTT.

The rearrangement links TRBV11-3 to TRBJ2-2, with D maybe TRBD1 (6 bases). Trimming cost V 0 bases and J 6 bases, with 14 bases left between them. CDR1 SGHNT and CDR2 YENEEA come from the germline V gene. CDR3 length: 16 residues. The CDR3 region is CASSLDWGRRAGELFF. The CDR3 region has the DNA TGTGCCAGCAGCTTAGATTGGGGGCGACGGGCCGGGGAGCTGTTTTTT.

The gene calls are TRBV5-1 and TRBJ2-5; D may match TRBD1 or TRBD2 (5 bases each). Trimming took 7 bases from V and 3 from J, leaving 16 bases between them. CDR3 size: 14 residues. Germline loops: CDR1 SGHRS, CDR2 YFSETQ. CDR3 loop: CASRLGPREETQYF. The CDR3 nucleotides read TGCGCCAGCCGATTGGGACCGAGGGAAGAGACCCAGTACTTC.

The chain links TRBV7-6 to TRBJ2-2; 12 bases are shared with TRBD2. V lost 6 bases and J lost 0; bases outside the gene matches: 5. The CDR3 is 17 amino acids. The germline CDR1 and CDR2 sequences are SGHVS and FNYEAQ. The CDR3: CASSGLAGRSNTGELFF. In DNA, the CDR3 is TGTGCCAGCAGTGGACTAGCGGGGCGATCGAACACCGGGGAGCTGTTTTTT.

The rearrangement uses TRBV5-8 and TRBJ1-2; D gene unclear. The germline gives CDR1 SGHTS, CDR2 YDEGEE. The V end lost 4 bases, the J end lost 8 bases, and 12 bases lay between the germline ends. The CDR3 loop spans 12 amino acids. The CDR3 bases are TGTGCCAGCAGCACAGACCCTTGGGGCTACACCTTC. Its protein is CASSTDPWGYTF. Filled out from reference TRBV5-8 and TRBJ1-2, the complete variable domain reads EAGVTQSPTHLIKTRGQQATLRCSPISGHTSVYWYQQALGLGLQFLLWYDEGEERNRGNFPPRFSGRQFPNYSSELNVNALELEDSALYLCASSTDPWGYTFGSGTRLTVV.

V usage is TRBV5-1 and J usage is TRBJ2-7, with 10 positions matching TRBD2. The CDR3 loop spans 15 amino acids. Germline V gene lookup returns CDR1 SGHRS and CDR2 YFSETQ. With 1 base clipped from V and 4 bases from J, the junction kept 5 bases outside the gene matches. Here the CDR3 reads CASSLSSGSPYEQYF. DNA for the CDR3: TGCGCCAGCAGCTTGTCTAGCGGGAGCCCGTACGAGCAGTACTTC. Based on the CDR3 plus reference TRBV5-1 and TRBJ2-7, the full variable domain is KAGVTQTPRYLIKTRGQQVTLSCSPISGHRSVSWYQQTPGQGLQFLFEYFSETQRNKGNFPGRFSGRQFSNSRSEMNVSTLELGDSALYLCASSLSSGSPYEQYFGPGTRLTVT.

Here the CDR3 DNA reads TGTGCCAGCAGTCCGGGACAACAAAGACCAGATCAGCCCCAGCATTTT. This sequence encodes CASSPGQQRPDQPQHF. This chain links TRBV6-6 with TRBJ1-5; possible D gene TRBD1, 6 bases. Germline-derived CDR1 and CDR2 are MNHNY and SVGAGI (reference sequence). CDR3 length: 16 residues. Trimming shortened V by 5 bases and J by 5 bases, and 19 bases separated the two germline ends.

This clone showed up just once. This chain connects TRBV15 to TRBJ2-2; D may be TRBD1 (5 bases). From germline, CDR1 is LNHNV and CDR2 YYDKDF (reference sequence). The CDR3 has 14 residues. The ends were cut back, 2 bases at V and 3 bases at J, with 7 bases in the middle. CDR3 region: CATSRQGYTGELFF. Written as DNA, the CDR3 is TGTGCCACCAGCAGACAGGGTTACACCGGGGAGCTGTTTTTT.

This clone was seen a handful of times. V is TRBV6-6 and J is TRBJ2-2, with 10 bases fitting TRBD1. Trimming took 4 bases from V and 4 from J; bases not matched to a gene: 3. The CDR3 length is 15 residues. Looked up from germline, CDR1 is MNHNY and CDR2 is SVGAGI (reference sequence). CDR3 coding DNA: TGTGCCAGCAGTTGGGGGACAGGGGTCACCGGGGAGCTGTTTTTT. Residues: CASSWGTGVTGELFF.

The chain links TRBV30 to TRBJ1-2; 8 positions match TRBD1. The CDR3 covers 13 residues. The germline V gene has CDR1 GTSNPN and CDR2 SVGIG (reference sequence). Trimming took 4 bases from V and 4 from J; bases not matched to a gene: 5. This CDR3 is CAWIAGGGYGYTF. CDR3 bases: TGTGCCTGGATCGCAGGGGGCGGCTATGGCTACACCTTC.

The chain links TRBV29-1 to TRBJ2-3; D might be TRBD1 (5 bases). The V and J ends lost 4 bases and 1 base respectively, with 12 bases between them. CDR3 length: 14 residues. From germline, CDR1 is SQVTM and CDR2 ANQGSEA. This CDR3 reads CSVGQGWGTDTQYF. In nucleotides, the CDR3 is TGCAGCGTTGGCCAGGGTTGGGGCACAGATACGCAGTATTTT.

The chain is built from TRBV2 and TRBJ2-4; 8 nucleotides agree with TRBD2. The CDR3 runs to 15 residues. The trim removed 8 bases at V and 6 bases at J, leaving 12 bases unmatched. CDR1 is SNHLY and CDR2 is FYNNEI in the germline V gene. This chain's CDR3 is CASSYSGGGSNIQYF. The CDR3 DNA follows: TGTGCCAGCTCATACTCGGGAGGGGGATCAAACATTCAGTACTTC.

The chain uses TRBV30 and TRBJ1-4; possible D gene TRBD1, 5 bases. CDR1 is GTSNPN and CDR2 is SVGIG in the germline V gene (reference sequence). Trimming removed 3 bases from V and 11 bases from J, with 19 bases in between. The CDR3 has 14 residues. The CDR3 DNA reads as TGTGCCTGGAGCCGGACAACCGGGTCCCCGAAACTGTTTTTT. It specifies CAWSRTTGSPKLFF.

The rearrangement uses TRBV10-3 and TRBJ2-7, with 14 bases lining up with TRBD2. Trimming at V came to 2 bases and at J to 4 bases, leaving 4 bases not matched to a gene. Germline loops: CDR1 ENHRY, CDR2 SYGVKD. The CDR3 spans 16 residues. The DNA for the CDR3 is TGTGCCATCAGTGAGATGGGACTAGCGGGAGCGTACGAGCAGTACTTC. Residues: CAISEMGLAGAYEQYF.

The rearrangement links TRBV28 to TRBJ2-7, with D perhaps matching TRBD1 (6 bases). Trimming removed 2 bases at V and 2 bases at J, with 10 bases between. Germline CDR1 MDHEN, CDR2 SYDVKM. This CDR3 contains 14 residues. The CDR3 protein is CASSLPGHTYEQYF. In nucleotides, the CDR3 is TGTGCCAGCAGTTTACCGGGACACACCTACGAGCAGTACTTC.

The gene calls are TRBV2 and TRBJ2-2; possibly TRBD2 for D (5 bases). CDR3 length equals 12 residues. Trimming shortened V by 8 bases and J by 5 bases, and 9 bases separated the two germline ends. Germline assignment: CDR1 SNHLY and CDR2 FYNNEI. The CDR3 bases are TGTGCCAGCGGAAGGAGGACCGGGGAGCTGTTTTTT. It specifies CASGRRTGELFF.

This clone was seen only a few times. J is TRBJ1-4 and V is TRBV4-1; no clear D. Trimming took off 4 bases at V and 5 bases at J, with 14 bases between the two ends. The CDR3 is 15 residues long. The germline CDR1 and CDR2 sequences are MGHRA and YSYEKL. The CDR3 region has the DNA TGCGCCAGCAGCCGGCCTGAGACACAGAATGAAAAACTGTTTTTT. Translated, it gives CASSRPETQNEKLFF.

This clone was detected only a few times. V gene TRBV18 combines with J gene TRBJ2-5, with 10 bases lining up with TRBD1. Germline V CDR1 and CDR2: KGHSH, LQKENI. V shed 5 bases and J 5 bases; nucleotides not matched to a gene: 8. There are 15 residues in the CDR3. The CDR3 reads CASSTGTGVGETQYF. As DNA, the CDR3 is TGTGCCAGCTCAACCGGGACAGGGGTCGGGGAGACCCAGTACTTC.

The chain links TRBV18 to TRBJ1-1, with D perhaps matching TRBD1 (5 bases). Trimming shortened V by 5 bases and J by 1 base, and 11 bases separated the two germline ends. The CDR3 runs to 14 residues. Looked up from germline, CDR1 is KGHSH and CDR2 is LQKENI. CDR3 nucleotides: TGTGCCAGCTCAGGACACCCTTCGAACACTGAAGCTTTCTTT. It codes for CASSGHPSNTEAFF.

In the case of this clone: The junction shows a germline mismatch at one end, possibly a read error. J is TRBJ2-2 and V is TRBV6-5; D is possibly TRBD2 (5 bases). The germline gives CDR1 MNHEY, CDR2 SVGAGI. This CDR3 contains 12 residues. The CDR3 loop is CASSSNTGEPFF. The CDR3 DNA reads as TGTGCCAGCAGTTCCAACACCGGGGAGCCGTTTTTT.

The chain joins TRBV5-1 to TRBJ2-7; D possibly corresponds to TRBD1 (6 bases). The germline gives CDR1 SGHRS, CDR2 YFSETQ. With 0 bases removed from V and 6 bases from J, the gap between germline ends came to 16 bases. The CDR3 is made up of 15 amino acids. The CDR3 nucleotides are TGCGCCAGCAGCTTGGCCCCAGGGGCACCGTCCGAGCAGTACTTC. Translated: CASSLAPGAPSEQYF.

This chain links TRBV5-1 with TRBJ1-5; D ambiguous. CDR1 is SGHRS, CDR2 YFSETQ, per germline. Trimming removed 4 bases at V and 0 bases at J, with 11 bases between. The CDR3 covers 15 residues. The CDR3 DNA reads as TGCGCCAGCAGCCCCCTAGGCTATAGCAATCAGCCCCAGCATTTT. Translation gives CASSPLGYSNQPQHF.

A single count supports this clone. The genes are TRBV28 and TRBJ1-5; TRBD1 is a possible D gene (5 bases). V was pared by 6 bases and J by 2 bases, with 11 bases between. The CDR3 length is 14 residues. The germline gives CDR1 MDHEN, CDR2 SYDVKM. Here the CDR3 reads CASRYQGGNQPQHF. Here the CDR3 DNA reads TGTGCCAGCAGGTACCAGGGTGGCAATCAGCCCCAGCATTTT. Combining the CDR3 with reference TRBV28 and TRBJ1-5 gives the whole variable domain DVKVTQSSRYLVKRTGEKVFLECVQDMDHENMFWYRQDPGLGLRLIYFSYDVKMKEKGDIPEGYSVSREKKERFSLILESASTNQTSMYLCASRYQGGNQPQHFGDGTRLSIL.

The chain is built from TRBV4-1 and TRBJ2-7; TRBD2 matches 8 bases. Germline loops: CDR1 MGHRA, CDR2 YSYEKL. V lost 0 bases and J lost 0; bases outside the gene matches: 1. There are 15 residues in the CDR3. DNA for the CDR3: TGCGCCAGCAGCCAAGAGGCGGGGGGCTCCTACGAGCAGTACTTC. Translation: CASSQEAGGSYEQYF.

The CDR3 protein is CASSERTGGKEQFF. The CDR3 DNA reads TGTGCCAGCAGTGAAAGGACAGGGGGCAAGGAGCAGTTCTTC. This rearrangement joins TRBV6-1 to TRBJ2-1; 11 positions agree with TRBD1. Losses at the gene ends were 2 bases for V and 10 bases for J; bases not matched to a gene: 4. Germline assignment: CDR1 MNHNS and CDR2 SASEGT. This CDR3 has 14 residues.

This chain links TRBV27 with TRBJ1-2; 10 nucleotides match TRBD1. The CDR3 is 16 residues long. CDR1 and CDR2 (germline): MNHEY, SMNVEV (reference sequence). The V segment lost 4 bases and the J segment 4 bases; nucleotides outside the gene matches: 9. The CDR3 here is CASSSSTGGILYGYTF. CDR3 DNA: TGTGCCAGCAGTTCCTCGACAGGGGGCATTCTCTATGGCTACACCTTC.

The gene calls are TRBV5-1 and TRBJ2-3; possibly TRBD2 for D (5 bases). This CDR3 is built from 13 residues. Trimming shortened V by 0 bases and J by 10 bases, and 12 bases separated the two germline ends. The V gene's germline CDR1 is SGHRS and CDR2 YFSETQ. The CDR3 sequence: CASSLETRGAQYF. Written as DNA, the CDR3 is TGCGCCAGCAGCTTGGAAACTAGAGGTGCGCAGTATTTT.